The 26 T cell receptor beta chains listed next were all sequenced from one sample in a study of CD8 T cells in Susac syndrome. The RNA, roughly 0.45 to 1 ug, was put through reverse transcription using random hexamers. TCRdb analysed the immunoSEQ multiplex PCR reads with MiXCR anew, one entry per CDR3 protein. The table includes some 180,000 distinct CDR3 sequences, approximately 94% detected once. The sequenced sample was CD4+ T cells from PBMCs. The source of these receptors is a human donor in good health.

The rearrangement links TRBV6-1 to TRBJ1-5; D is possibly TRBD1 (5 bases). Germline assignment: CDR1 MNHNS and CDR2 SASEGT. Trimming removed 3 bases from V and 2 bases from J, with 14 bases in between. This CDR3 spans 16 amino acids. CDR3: CASSDLGVFGNQPQHF. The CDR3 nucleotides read TGTGCCAGCAGTGACCTAGGGGTGTTCGGCAATCAGCCCCAGCATTTT.

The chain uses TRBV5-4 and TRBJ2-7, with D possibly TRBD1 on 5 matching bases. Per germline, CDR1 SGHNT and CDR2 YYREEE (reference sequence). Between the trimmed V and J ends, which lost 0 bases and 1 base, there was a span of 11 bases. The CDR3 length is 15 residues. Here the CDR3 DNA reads TGTGCCAGCAGCTTGGAAGGGGTGAGGTCCTACGAGCAGTACTTC. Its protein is CASSLEGVRSYEQYF.

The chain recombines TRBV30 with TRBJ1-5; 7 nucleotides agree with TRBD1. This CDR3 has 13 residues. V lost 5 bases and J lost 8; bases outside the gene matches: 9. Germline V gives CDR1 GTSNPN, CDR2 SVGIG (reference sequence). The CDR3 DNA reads TGTGCCTGGGATACAGGGGTTTTAAAGCCCCAGCATTTT. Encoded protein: CAWDTGVLKPQHF.

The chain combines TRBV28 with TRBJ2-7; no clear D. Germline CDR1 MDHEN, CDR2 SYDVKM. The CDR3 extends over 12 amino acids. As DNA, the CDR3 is TGTGGCAGCAGTTTTAGGGATTCCAAGCAGTACGTC. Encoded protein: CGSSFRDSKQYV.

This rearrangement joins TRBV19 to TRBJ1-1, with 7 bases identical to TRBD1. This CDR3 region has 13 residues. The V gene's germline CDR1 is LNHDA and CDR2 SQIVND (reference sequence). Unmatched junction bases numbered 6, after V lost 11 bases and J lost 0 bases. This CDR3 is CAVRGQLNTEAFF. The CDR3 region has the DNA TGTGCCGTACGGGGACAGCTGAACACTGAAGCTTTCTTT.

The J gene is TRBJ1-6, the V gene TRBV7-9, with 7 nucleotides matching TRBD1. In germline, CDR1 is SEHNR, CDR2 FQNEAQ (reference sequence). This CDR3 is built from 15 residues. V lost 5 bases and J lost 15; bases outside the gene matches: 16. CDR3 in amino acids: CASSRRSDRDLDLHF. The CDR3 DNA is TGTGCCAGCAGCCGGCGAAGCGACAGGGATCTTGACCTCCACTTT. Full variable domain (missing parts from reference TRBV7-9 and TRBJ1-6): DTGVSQNPRHKITKRGQNVTFRCDPISEHNRLYWYRQTLGQGPEFLTYFQNEAQLEKSRLLSDRFSAERPKGSFSTLEIQRTEQGDSAMYLCASSRRSDRDLDLHFGNGTRLTVT.

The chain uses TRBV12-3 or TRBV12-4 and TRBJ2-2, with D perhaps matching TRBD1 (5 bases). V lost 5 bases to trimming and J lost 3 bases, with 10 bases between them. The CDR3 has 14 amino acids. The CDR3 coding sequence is TGTGCCAGCAGTGTTCAGGGATACACCGGGGAGCTGTTTTTT. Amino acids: CASSVQGYTGELFF.

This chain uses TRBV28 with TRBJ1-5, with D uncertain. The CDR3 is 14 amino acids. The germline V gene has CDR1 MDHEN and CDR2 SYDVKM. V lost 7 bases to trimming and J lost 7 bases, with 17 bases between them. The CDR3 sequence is CASMRAGSLQPQHF. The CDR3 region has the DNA TGTGCCAGCATGCGGGCGGGCTCCTTACAGCCCCAGCATTTT.

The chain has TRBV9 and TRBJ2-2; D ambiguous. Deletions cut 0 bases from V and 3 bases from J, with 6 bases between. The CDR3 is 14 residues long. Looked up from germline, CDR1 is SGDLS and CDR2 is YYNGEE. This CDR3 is CASSVEGYTGELFF. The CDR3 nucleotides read TGTGCCAGCAGCGTAGAAGGGTACACCGGGGAGCTGTTTTTT. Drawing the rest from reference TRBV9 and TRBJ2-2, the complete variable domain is DSGVTQTPKHLITATGQRVTLRCSPRSGDLSVYWYQQSLDQGLQFLIQYYNGEERAKGNILERFSAQQFPDLHSELNLSSLELGDSALYFCASSVEGYTGELFFGEGSRLTVL.

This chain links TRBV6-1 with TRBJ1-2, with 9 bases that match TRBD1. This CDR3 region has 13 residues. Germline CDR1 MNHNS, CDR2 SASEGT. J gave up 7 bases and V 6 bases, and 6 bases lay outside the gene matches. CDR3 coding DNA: TGTGCCAGCAGAACCGGACAGGGGAGTGGCTACACCTTC. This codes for CASRTGQGSGYTF.

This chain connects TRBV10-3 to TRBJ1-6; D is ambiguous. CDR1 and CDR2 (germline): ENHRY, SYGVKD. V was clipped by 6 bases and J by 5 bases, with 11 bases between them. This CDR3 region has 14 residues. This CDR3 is CAIRGSRNNSPLHF. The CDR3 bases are TGTGCCATCAGGGGTTCCCGAAATAATTCACCCCTCCACTTT.

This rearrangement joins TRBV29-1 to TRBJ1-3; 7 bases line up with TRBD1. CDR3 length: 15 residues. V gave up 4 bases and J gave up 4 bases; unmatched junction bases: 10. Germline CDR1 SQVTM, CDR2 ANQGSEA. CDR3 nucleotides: TGCAGCGTTGCCCGGAAGACAGGGTCGGGAAACACCATATATTTT. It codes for CSVARKTGSGNTIYF.

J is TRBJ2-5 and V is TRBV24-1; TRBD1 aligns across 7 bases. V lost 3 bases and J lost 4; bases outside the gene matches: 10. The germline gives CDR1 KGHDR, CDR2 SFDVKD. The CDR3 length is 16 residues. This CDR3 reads CATSDTRTGWRETQYF. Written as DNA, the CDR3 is TGTGCCACCAGTGATACTCGGACAGGATGGAGAGAGACCCAGTACTTC.

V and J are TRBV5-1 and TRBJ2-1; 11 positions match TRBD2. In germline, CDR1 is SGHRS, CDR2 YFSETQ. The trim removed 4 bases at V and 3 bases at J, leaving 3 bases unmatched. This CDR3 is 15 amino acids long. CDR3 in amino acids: CASSKTSGGYNEQFF. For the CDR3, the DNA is TGCGCCAGCAGCAAAACTAGCGGGGGCTACAATGAGCAGTTCTTC.

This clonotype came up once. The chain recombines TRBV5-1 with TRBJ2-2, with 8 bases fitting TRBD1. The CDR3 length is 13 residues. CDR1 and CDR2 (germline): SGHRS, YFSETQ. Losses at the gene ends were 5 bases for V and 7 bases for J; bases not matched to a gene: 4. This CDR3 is CASRDRVSGELFF. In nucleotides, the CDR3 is TGCGCCAGCAGGGACAGGGTCAGCGGGGAGCTGTTTTTT.

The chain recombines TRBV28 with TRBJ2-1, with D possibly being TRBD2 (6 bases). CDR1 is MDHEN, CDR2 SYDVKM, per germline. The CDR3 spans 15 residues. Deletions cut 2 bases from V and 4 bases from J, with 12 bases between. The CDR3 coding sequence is TGTGCCAGCAGTTTACCCGGGAGTTCTTACAATGAGCAGTTCTTC. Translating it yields CASSLPGSSYNEQFF.

The DNA of the CDR3 is TGTGCCAGCAGCCTAGGGCCGAGGGATACGCAGTATTTT. Amino acids: CASSLGPRDTQYF. V usage is TRBV9 and J usage is TRBJ2-3; D gene ambiguous. The CDR3 spans 13 residues. Trimming took off 4 bases at V and 6 bases at J, with 12 bases between the two ends. The germline V gene encodes CDR1 SGDLS and CDR2 YYNGEE.

CDR3 sequence (DNA): TGTGCCAGCAGCCAAGGCCCCGGGGCCTATAAAGCTTTCTTT. Translating gives CASSQGPGAYKAFF. The chain combines TRBV14 with TRBJ1-1; D is perhaps TRBD1 (5 bases). Germline CDR1 SGHDN, CDR2 FVKESK. Trimming stripped 1 base from V and 9 bases from J, with 15 bases between. There are 14 residues in the CDR3.

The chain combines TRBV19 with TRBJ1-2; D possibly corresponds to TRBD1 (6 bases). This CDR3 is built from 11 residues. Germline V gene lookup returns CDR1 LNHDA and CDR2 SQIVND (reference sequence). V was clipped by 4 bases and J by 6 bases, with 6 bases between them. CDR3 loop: CASSNRDGYTF. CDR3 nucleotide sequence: TGTGCCAGTAGTAACAGGGATGGCTACACCTTC.

Here the CDR3 reads CASSPKRAHSPLHF. CDR3 sequence (DNA): TGTGCCAGCAGCCCTAAAAGGGCCCATTCACCCCTCCACTTT. The chain combines TRBV9 with TRBJ1-6; D ambiguous. This CDR3 has 14 amino acids. V was pared by 4 bases and J by 8 bases, with 13 bases between. Germline V gene lookup returns CDR1 SGDLS and CDR2 YYNGEE.

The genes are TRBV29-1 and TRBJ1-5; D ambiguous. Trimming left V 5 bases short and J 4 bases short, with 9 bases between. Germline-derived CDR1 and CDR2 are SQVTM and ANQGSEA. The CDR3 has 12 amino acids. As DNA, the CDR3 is TGCAGCGTTACCATACAGAATCAGCCCCAGCATTTT. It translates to CSVTIQNQPQHF.

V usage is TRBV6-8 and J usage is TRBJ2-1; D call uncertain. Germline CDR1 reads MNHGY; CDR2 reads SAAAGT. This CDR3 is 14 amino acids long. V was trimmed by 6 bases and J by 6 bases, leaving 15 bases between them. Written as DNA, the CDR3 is TGTGCCAGCAGGACCGTAAGAACGGGCAATGAGCAGTTCTTC. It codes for CASRTVRTGNEQFF.

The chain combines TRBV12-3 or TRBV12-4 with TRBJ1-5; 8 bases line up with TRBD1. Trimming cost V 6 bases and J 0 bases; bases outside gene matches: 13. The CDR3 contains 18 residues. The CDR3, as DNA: TGTGCCAGCAGCCAGGACAGGGAGTATTCCTATAGCAATCAGCCCCAGCATTTT. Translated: CASSQDREYSYSNQPQHF.

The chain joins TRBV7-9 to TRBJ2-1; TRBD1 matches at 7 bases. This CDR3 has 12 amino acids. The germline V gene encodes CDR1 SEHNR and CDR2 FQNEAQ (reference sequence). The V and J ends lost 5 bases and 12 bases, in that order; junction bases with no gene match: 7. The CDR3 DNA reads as TGTGCCAGCAGCGGAGACAGGGATGGGCAGTTCTTC. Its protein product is CASSGDRDGQFF.

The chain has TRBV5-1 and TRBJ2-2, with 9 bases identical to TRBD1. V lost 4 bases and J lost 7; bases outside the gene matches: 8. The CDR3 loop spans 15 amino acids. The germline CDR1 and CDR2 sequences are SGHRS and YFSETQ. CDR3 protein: CASSKQGAHSGELFF. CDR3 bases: TGCGCCAGCAGCAAACAGGGGGCGCATAGCGGGGAGCTGTTTTTT.

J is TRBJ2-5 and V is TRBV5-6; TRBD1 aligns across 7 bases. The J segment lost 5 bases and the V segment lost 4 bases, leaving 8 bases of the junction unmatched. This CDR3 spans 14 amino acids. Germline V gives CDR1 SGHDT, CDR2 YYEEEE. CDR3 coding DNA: TGTGCCAGCAGCGCGACAGGGACCCGTGAGACCCAGTACTTC. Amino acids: CASSATGTRETQYF.